This TCR beta chain was sequenced during a study of blood T cell repertoires in COVID-19. Study as a whole: COVID-19 samples collected from the United States, Italy and Spain covered acute and convalescent phases.

The CDR3 consists of 13 residues. V lost 4 bases to trimming and J lost 1 base; unmatched junction nucleotides: 0. Original data processing: Cell counts per sample came from amplifying reference gene primers. Clones were read by immunoSEQ multiplex PCR, and TCRdb kept only the in-frame ones, dropping some. From that table come the V and J calls and clone size; the DNA was used to work out D and trimming. This table holds over 450,000 clones, less than 90% found once. This clone was counted a few times. The source of this sequence is a woman aged 45-60 years with COVID-19, enrolled during active disease. The sequenced sample was peripheral blood. V is TRBV12-3 or TRBV12-4 and J is TRBJ1-1, with 7 bases lining up with TRBD1. Here the CDR3 reads CASSWTGNTEAFF. CDR3 DNA sequence: TGTGCCAGCAGTTGGACAGGGAACACTGAAGCTTTCTTT.